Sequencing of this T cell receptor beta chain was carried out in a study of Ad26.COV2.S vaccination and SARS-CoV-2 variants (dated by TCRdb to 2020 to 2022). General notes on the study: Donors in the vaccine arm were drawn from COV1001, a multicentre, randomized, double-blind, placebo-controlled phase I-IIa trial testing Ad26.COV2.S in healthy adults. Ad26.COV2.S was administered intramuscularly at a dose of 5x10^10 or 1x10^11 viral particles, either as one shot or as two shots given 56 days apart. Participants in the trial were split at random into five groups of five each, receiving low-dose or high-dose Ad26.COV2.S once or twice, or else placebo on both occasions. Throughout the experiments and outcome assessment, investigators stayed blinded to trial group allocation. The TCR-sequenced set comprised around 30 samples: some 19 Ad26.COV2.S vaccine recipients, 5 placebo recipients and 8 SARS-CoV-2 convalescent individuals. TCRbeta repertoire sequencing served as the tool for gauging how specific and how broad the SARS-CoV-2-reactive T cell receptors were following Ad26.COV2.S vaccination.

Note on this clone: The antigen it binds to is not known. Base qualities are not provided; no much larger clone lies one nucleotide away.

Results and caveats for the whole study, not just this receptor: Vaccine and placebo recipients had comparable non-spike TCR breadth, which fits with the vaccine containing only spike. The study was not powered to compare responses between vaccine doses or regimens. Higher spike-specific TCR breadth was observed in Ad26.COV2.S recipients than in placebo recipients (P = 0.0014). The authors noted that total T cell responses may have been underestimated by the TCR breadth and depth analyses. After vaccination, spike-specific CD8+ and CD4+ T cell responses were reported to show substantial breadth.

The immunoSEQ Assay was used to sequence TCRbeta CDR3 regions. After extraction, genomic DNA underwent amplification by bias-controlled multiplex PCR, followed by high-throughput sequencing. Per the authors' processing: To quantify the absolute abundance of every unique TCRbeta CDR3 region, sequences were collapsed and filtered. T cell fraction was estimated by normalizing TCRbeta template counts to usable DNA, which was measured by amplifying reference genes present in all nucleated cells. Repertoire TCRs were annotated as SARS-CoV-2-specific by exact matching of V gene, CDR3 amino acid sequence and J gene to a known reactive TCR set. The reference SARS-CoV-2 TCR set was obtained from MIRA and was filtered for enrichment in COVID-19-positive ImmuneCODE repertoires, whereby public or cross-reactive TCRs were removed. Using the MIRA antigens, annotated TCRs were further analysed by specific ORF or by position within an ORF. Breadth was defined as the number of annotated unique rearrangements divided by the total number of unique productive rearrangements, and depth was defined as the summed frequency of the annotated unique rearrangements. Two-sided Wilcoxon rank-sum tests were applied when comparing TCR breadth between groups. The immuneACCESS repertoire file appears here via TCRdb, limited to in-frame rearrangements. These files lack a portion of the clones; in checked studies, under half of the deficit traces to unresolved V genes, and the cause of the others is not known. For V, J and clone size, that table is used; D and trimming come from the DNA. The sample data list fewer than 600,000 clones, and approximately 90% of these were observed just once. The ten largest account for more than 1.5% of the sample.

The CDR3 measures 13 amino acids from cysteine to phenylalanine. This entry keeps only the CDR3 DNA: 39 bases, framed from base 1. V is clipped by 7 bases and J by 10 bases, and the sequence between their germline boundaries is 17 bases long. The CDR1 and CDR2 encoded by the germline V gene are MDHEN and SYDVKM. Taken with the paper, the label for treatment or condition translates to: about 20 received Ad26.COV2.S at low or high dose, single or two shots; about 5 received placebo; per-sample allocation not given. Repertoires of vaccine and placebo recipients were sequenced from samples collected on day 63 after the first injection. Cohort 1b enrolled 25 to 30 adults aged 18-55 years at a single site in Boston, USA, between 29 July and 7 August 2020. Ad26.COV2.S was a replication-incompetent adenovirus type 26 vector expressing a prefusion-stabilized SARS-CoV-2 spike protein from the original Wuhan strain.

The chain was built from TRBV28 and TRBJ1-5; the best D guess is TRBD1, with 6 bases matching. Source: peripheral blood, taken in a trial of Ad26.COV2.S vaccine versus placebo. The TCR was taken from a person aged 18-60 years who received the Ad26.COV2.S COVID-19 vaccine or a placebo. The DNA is TGTGCCAGCACATGGACAGCCGTGGGACCCCAGCATTTT. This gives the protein CASTWTAVGPQHF. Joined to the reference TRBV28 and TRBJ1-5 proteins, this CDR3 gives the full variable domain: DVKVTQSSRYLVKRTGEKVFLECVQDMDHENMFWYRQDPGLGLRLIYFSYDVKMKEKGDIPEGYSVSREKKERFSLILESASTNQTSMYLCASTWTAVGPQHFGDGTRLSIL.